One and the same sample provided the 20 T cell receptor beta chains below, sequenced in a study of neoadjuvant nivolumab and ipilimumab in lung cancer (dated by TCRdb to 2020 to 2022). The label giving this sample's time point can be read as: pretherapy, before neoadjuvant immune checkpoint inhibitors. Preparation of the library involved the immunoSEQ multiplex PCR assay. The clones in this table, taken by TCRdb from immuneACCESS, are in-frame only. Not every clone is retained; where verified, under half of the shortfall comes from an unresolved V gene, and the cause of the rest is unknown. The sample records 40,000 to 60,000 clones, about 89% of which are singletons. The ten largest account for around 3.8% of the sample. The source was blood, collected before neoadjuvant nivolumab, alone or with ipilimumab. These receptors all stem from an adult with non-small cell lung cancer. Some clones in this sample may be carry-over from other donors' samples.

J is TRBJ2-7 and V is TRBV30; D is ambiguous. Trimming shortened V by 0 bases and J by 5 bases, and 14 bases separated the two germline ends. This CDR3 comprises 14 residues. In germline, CDR1 is GTSNPN, CDR2 SVGIG (reference sequence). CDR3 sequence reads: CAWSVPGFQDEQYF. CDR3 coding DNA: TGTGCCTGGAGTGTACCTGGTTTTCAGGACGAGCAGTACTTC.

The rearrangement joins TRBV18 to TRBJ1-2, with 8 bases fitting TRBD1. The CDR3 totals 11 residues. The junction had 7 bases not matched to a gene; V was cut back by 6 bases and J by 13 bases. Germline CDR1 reads KGHSH; CDR2 reads LQKENI. As DNA, the CDR3 is TGTGCCAGCTCCCCTGGACAGGGATCCACCTTC. Protein: CASSPGQGSTF.

This clone was counted once. An end of the junction differs from the germline gene, which may be a read error. This CDR3 reads CASSPWTANNEQFF. CDR3 nucleotides: TGTGCTAGCAGCCCATGGACGGCGAACAATGAGCAGTTCTTC. The J gene is TRBJ2-1, the V gene TRBV7-7; D ambiguous. The germline V gene encodes CDR1 SSHAT and CDR2 FNYEAQ (reference sequence). The CDR3 covers 14 residues.

The V gene is TRBV14, the J gene TRBJ2-5, with D unresolved. From germline, CDR1 is SGHDN and CDR2 FVKESK. The CDR3 spans 14 residues. Trimming removed 0 bases at V and 0 bases at J, with 5 bases between. As DNA, the CDR3 is TGTGCCAGCAGCCAAGATGCGAACCAAGAGACCCAGTACTTC. Its protein is CASSQDANQETQYF.

The V and J genes are TRBV2 and TRBJ1-2; 12 positions agree with TRBD1. The CDR3 has 13 amino acids. The ends lost 6 bases at V and 11 bases at J; junction bases unmatched: 7. Germline-derived CDR1 and CDR2 are SNHLY and FYNNEI. CDR3 amino acids: CASRRGTGGGYTF. In DNA form, the CDR3 reads TGTGCCAGCAGGAGAGGGACAGGGGGCGGTTACACCTTC. The full variable domain, rest sourced from reference TRBV2 and TRBJ1-2, is EPEVTQTPSHQVTQMGQEVILRCVPISNHLYFYWYRQILGQKVEFLVSFYNNEISEKSEIFDDQFSVERPDGSNFTLKIRSTKLEDSAMYFCASRRGTGGGYTFGSGTRLTVV.

The CDR3 here is CASSLTGGGNEQFF. The CDR3 DNA reads TGTGCCAGCAGCTTGACAGGGGGCGGGAATGAGCAGTTCTTC. The V call is TRBV13, the J call TRBJ2-1; 10 bases are a match to TRBD1. The V segment lost 3 bases and the J segment 7 bases; nucleotides outside the gene matches: 3. CDR3 size: 14 residues. Germline CDR1 reads PRHDT; CDR2 reads FYEKMQ (reference sequence).

This chain joins TRBV11-2 and TRBJ1-1; 7 bases match TRBD1. The CDR3 is 12 amino acids. J lost 3 bases, V lost 6 bases, and 1 base had no gene match. Germline V lookup: CDR1 SGHAT, CDR2 FQNNGV. CDR3 loop: CASSTGDTEAFF. CDR3 nucleotide sequence: TGTGCCAGCAGTACAGGGGACACTGAAGCTTTCTTT.

CDR3 nucleotide sequence: TGTGCCTGGAGTGTGGCGTTAGAGCAGTTCTTC. Its translation: CAWSVALEQFF. V and J are TRBV30 and TRBJ2-1; D remains ambiguous. This CDR3 comprises 11 residues. Germline loops: CDR1 GTSNPN, CDR2 SVGIG (reference sequence). The V end lost 0 bases, the J end lost 10 bases, and 7 bases lay between the germline ends.

The chain carries TRBV18 and TRBJ2-1; possibly TRBD1 or TRBD2 for D (5 bases each). Germline CDR1 reads KGHSH; CDR2 reads LQKENI. Between the trimmed V and J ends, which lost 5 bases and 8 bases, there was a span of 19 bases. CDR3 length: 15 amino acids. CDR3 residues: CASSFGTARRDEQFF. CDR3 coding DNA: TGTGCCAGCTCATTCGGGACGGCTCGCAGGGATGAGCAGTTCTTC.

This clone occurred once. This chain joins TRBV2 and TRBJ2-5; no reliable D call. CDR1 is SNHLY, CDR2 FYNNEI, per germline. V was shortened by 8 bases and J by 5 bases, with 6 bases between the two germline ends. The length of the CDR3 is 10 residues. DNA of the CDR3: TGTGCCAGCGCCTCGGAGACCCAGTACTTC. Amino acids: CASASETQYF.

J is TRBJ1-5 and V is TRBV7-9, with TRBD1 as a possible D gene (5 bases). This CDR3 has 14 amino acids. CDR1 SEHNR and CDR2 FQNEAQ come from the germline V gene (reference sequence). Trimming shortened V by 4 bases and J by 3 bases, and 10 bases separated the two germline ends. CDR3 nucleotides: TGTGCCAGCAGCTCAGGGACGGTCAATCAGCCCCAGCATTTT. Protein product: CASSSGTVNQPQHF.

The genes are TRBV18 and TRBJ1-1; D unresolved. Looked up from germline, CDR1 is KGHSH and CDR2 is LQKENI. Trimming shortened V by 3 bases and J by 1 base, and 6 bases separated the two germline ends. The CDR3 contains 13 residues. The CDR3 DNA reads as TGTGCCAGCTCACCTCGGGAGAACACTGAAGCTTTCTTT. Protein product: CASSPRENTEAFF.

The chain carries TRBV5-1 and TRBJ1-2, with D tentatively TRBD1 (5 bases). The CDR3 is made up of 13 amino acids. Trimming shortened V by 4 bases and J by 8 bases, and 15 bases separated the two germline ends. Per the germline V gene, CDR1 is SGHRS and CDR2 is YFSETQ. CDR3: CASSRDGRWGYTF. CDR3 DNA: TGCGCCAGCAGCCGGGACGGTCGATGGGGCTACACCTTC.

The chain is built from TRBV30 and TRBJ2-7; the D gene is possibly TRBD1 (5 bases). In germline, CDR1 is GTSNPN, CDR2 SVGIG (reference sequence). This CDR3 has 14 residues. Trimming took 0 bases from V and 1 from J, leaving 10 bases between them. The CDR3 spells CAWSVPPGSYEQYF. The DNA for the CDR3 is TGTGCCTGGAGTGTACCCCCAGGGTCCTACGAGCAGTACTTC.

The V call is TRBV25-1, the J call TRBJ1-5, with D possibly TRBD1 on 5 matching bases. There are 17 residues in the CDR3. With 7 bases removed from V and 9 bases from J, the gap between germline ends came to 28 bases. Germline CDR1 MGHDK, CDR2 SYGVNS. The CDR3 nucleotides are TGTGCCAGCAAAAAGAGGGTGGGGGTGTTTGTCAAGAGGCCCCAGCATTTT. It specifies CASKKRVGVFVKRPQHF.

The chain has TRBV7-6 and TRBJ1-1; D is possibly TRBD1 (6 bases). The CDR3 covers 17 residues. Germline lookup yields CDR1 SGHVS and CDR2 FNYEAQ. Trimming stripped 5 bases from V and 1 base from J, with 20 bases between. Here the CDR3 reads CASSHGRGEISNTEAFF. The CDR3 DNA sequence: TGTGCCAGCAGCCATGGTAGGGGGGAGATTTCGAACACTGAAGCTTTCTTT.

The chain has TRBV2 and TRBJ2-7; 12 nucleotides line up with TRBD2. J gave up 6 bases and V 4 bases, and 4 bases lay outside the gene matches. CDR1 is SNHLY and CDR2 is FYNNEI in the germline V gene. The CDR3 is 14 amino acids. The CDR3 reads CASSATSGRGEQYF. DNA of the CDR3: TGTGCCAGCAGTGCGACTAGCGGGAGAGGCGAGCAGTACTTC.

This clone was picked up one time. CDR3: CSVAPGPSYEQYF. The CDR3 DNA follows: TGCAGCGTAGCTCCGGGCCCCTCTTACGAGCAGTACTTC. This chain joins TRBV29-1 and TRBJ2-7; the D is unclear. The length of the CDR3 is 13 residues. V lost 6 bases and J 4 bases, leaving 16 bases between the germline ends. CDR1 is SQVTM and CDR2 is ANQGSEA in the germline V gene.

The chain is built from TRBV5-6 and TRBJ2-7, with TRBD1 as a possible D gene (5 bases). This CDR3 has 15 amino acids. V was pared by 3 bases and J by 3 bases, with 16 bases between. CDR1 and CDR2 from the germline V gene are SGHDT and YYEEEE. The CDR3 spells CASSSFDSYIYEQYF. CDR3 DNA sequence: TGTGCCAGCAGCTCCTTCGACAGTTACATCTACGAGCAGTACTTC.

V is TRBV5-1 and J is TRBJ2-2, with no clear D. CDR1 is SGHRS and CDR2 is YFSETQ in the germline V gene. The CDR3 runs 14 residues. V shed 5 bases and J shed 7 bases, with 15 bases lying between them. CDR3 amino acids: CASSLGPSNGELFF. CDR3 nucleotides: TGCGCCAGCAGTTTAGGGCCTTCTAACGGGGAGCTGTTTTTT. The complete variable domain, with remaining parts taken from reference TRBV5-1 and TRBJ2-2, reads KAGVTQTPRYLIKTRGQQVTLSCSPISGHRSVSWYQQTPGQGLQFLFEYFSETQRNKGNFPGRFSGRQFSNSRSEMNVSTLELGDSALYLCASSLGPSNGELFFGEGSRLTVL.